This T cell receptor (beta chain) is drawn from a study of T cell repertoires in cytomegalovirus infection. Study background: Through public TCR beta signatures, both CMV infection and matching HLA type were indicated. The study, taken as a whole, reports: HLA-C-restricted CMV-specific TCR beta clonotypes prevailed in the ex vivo response. CMV carriers with the relevant HLA were identified by cumulative public TCR beta family frequency.

Via MiXCR, TCRdb re-called the reads, giving one row per CDR3 protein. The table includes approximately 120,000 distinct CDR3 sequences, 25% to 30% detected once. The germline V and J ends were trimmed by 10 bases and 5 bases, with 19 bases remaining between them. This CDR3 region has 14 residues. The germline V gene has CDR1 ENHRY and CDR2 SYGVKD. Details on this clonotype: No antigen is known for it.

The receptor comes from a human donor in good health (CMV status not recorded). Some clones in this sample may be carry-over from other donors' samples. Specimen: CD8+ T cells from cultured PBMCs, collected from culture after CMV antigen stimulation. The chain uses TRBV10-3 and TRBJ2-3; D assignment may be TRBD1 or TRBD2 (6 bases each). The CDR3 coding sequence is TGTGCCACCTCCATTGAGGGGGGAGGAGATACGCAGTATTTT. Amino acid sequence: CATSIEGGGDTQYF.